This entry concerns a single T cell receptor (beta chain). Here immunoSEQ multiplex PCR was the method, and the copy in TCRdb shows in-frame clones only, minus some. Counted here are 63,000 or so clones, approximately 80% occurring once; the ten biggest clones make up 28%. This specimen comes from a study of control samples from healthy donors and cancer patients. This CDR3 contains 14 residues. V dropped 2 bases and J dropped 5 bases, with 12 bases sitting between them. CDR1 and CDR2 (germline): MDHEN, SYDVKM. This clonotype was obtained from a man aged 50-59 years in good health. The rearrangement uses TRBV28 and TRBJ1-1; D call uncertain. The sequenced sample was blood. The CDR3, as DNA: TGTGCCAGCAGTTTAAAACCGGGGAGGACTGAAGCTTTCTTT. This encodes CASSLKPGRTEAFF.